The 5 T cell receptor beta chains in this list originate from one sample, sequenced in a study of yellow fever vaccine responses in identical twins. TCRdb called the RT-PCR reads again in MiXCR, with one record for every CDR3 protein. Of 2,000 to 3,000 distinct CDR3 sequences listed, roughly 79% are singletons. The input for sequencing was T cells from blood (PBMCs), unsorted or a sorted subset (not recorded which), taken before or after yellow fever vaccination (not recorded which). The receptors derive from a female donor who received the yellow fever vaccine.

The genes are TRBV6-2 or TRBV6-3 and TRBJ1-1; the D gene is possibly TRBD1 (6 bases). The CDR3 covers 16 residues. In germline, CDR1 is MNHEY, CDR2 SVGEGT. V gave up 7 bases and J gave up 4 bases, with 22 bases separating them. The CDR3 DNA reads TGTGCCAGCACCAAGGGACCATACAGGGAGACCACTGAAGCTTTCTTT. It is translated as CASTKGPYRETTEAFF.

The chain combines TRBV11-1 with TRBJ2-7; D not resolved. The CDR3 is 14 residues long. Per the germline V gene, CDR1 is SGHAT and CDR2 is FQDESV (reference sequence). The V gene lost 5 bases and the J gene lost 4 bases, with 15 bases spanning the gap. CDR3 DNA: TGTGCCAGCAGCCCCATCCTCCAAGGTTACGAGCAGTACTTC. It specifies CASSPILQGYEQYF.

This chain joins TRBV5-8 and TRBJ1-1; the D is unclear. This CDR3 contains 14 residues. Between the trimmed V and J ends, which lost 4 bases and 0 bases, there was a span of 10 bases. Germline CDR1 SGHTS, CDR2 YDEGEE. DNA for the CDR3: TGTGCCAGCAGCGCCTGGGGTTTGAACACTGAAGCTTTCTTT. The encoded protein is CASSAWGLNTEAFF.

The chain is built from TRBV13 and TRBJ2-3; 13 bases line up with TRBD2. This CDR3 spans 16 amino acids. Per germline, CDR1 PRHDT and CDR2 FYEKMQ (reference sequence). Trimming at V came to 5 bases and at J to 7 bases, leaving 9 bases not matched to a gene. The CDR3 here is CASSQRGLAGPNTQYF. The CDR3 nucleotides are TGTGCCAGCAGCCAGAGGGGACTAGCGGGGCCGAATACGCAGTATTTT.

This chain connects TRBV4-3 to TRBJ2-1; 9 bases align to TRBD2. The junction had 7 bases not matched to a gene; V was cut back by 0 bases and J by 4 bases. The CDR3 runs 17 residues. Germline V gives CDR1 LGHNA, CDR2 YSLEER. The CDR3 reads CASSQDRLAGPYNEQFF. As DNA, the CDR3 is TGCGCCAGCAGCCAAGATCGGCTAGCGGGGCCATACAATGAGCAGTTCTTC.